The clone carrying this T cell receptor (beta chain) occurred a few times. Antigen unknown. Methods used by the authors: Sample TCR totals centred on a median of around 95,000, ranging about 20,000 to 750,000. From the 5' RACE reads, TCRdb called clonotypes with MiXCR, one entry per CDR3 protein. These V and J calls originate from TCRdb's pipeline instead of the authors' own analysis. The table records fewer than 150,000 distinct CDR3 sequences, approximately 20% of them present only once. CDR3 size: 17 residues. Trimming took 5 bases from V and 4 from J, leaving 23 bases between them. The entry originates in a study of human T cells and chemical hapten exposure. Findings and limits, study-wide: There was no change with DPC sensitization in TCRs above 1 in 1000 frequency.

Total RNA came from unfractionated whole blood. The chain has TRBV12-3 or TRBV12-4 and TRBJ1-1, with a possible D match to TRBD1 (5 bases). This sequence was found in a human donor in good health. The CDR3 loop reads CASSPPWGESKGTEAFF. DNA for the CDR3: TGTGCCAGCAGTCCCCCTTGGGGGGAGTCTAAAGGCACTGAAGCTTTCTTT.